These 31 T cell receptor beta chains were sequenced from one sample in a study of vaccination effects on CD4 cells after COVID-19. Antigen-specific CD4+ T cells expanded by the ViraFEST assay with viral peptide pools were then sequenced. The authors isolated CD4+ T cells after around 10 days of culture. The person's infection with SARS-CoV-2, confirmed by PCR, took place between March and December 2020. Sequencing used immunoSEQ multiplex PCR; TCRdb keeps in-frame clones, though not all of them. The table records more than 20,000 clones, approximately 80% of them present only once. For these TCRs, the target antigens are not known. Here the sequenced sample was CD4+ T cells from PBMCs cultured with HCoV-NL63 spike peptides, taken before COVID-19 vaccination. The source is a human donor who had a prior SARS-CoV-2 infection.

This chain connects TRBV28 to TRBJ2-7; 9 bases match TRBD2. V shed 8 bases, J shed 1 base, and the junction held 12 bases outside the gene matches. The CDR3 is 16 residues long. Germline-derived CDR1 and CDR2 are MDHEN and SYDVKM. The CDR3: CASSTAPSGRSYEQYF. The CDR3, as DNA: TGTGCCAGCTCAACCGCCCCGAGCGGGAGGTCCTACGAGCAGTACTTC.

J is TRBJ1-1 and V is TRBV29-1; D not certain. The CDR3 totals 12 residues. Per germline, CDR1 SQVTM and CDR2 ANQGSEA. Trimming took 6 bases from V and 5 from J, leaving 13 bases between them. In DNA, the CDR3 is TGCAGCGTGTTAACCGACGGGACTGAAGCTTTCTTT. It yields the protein CSVLTDGTEAFF.

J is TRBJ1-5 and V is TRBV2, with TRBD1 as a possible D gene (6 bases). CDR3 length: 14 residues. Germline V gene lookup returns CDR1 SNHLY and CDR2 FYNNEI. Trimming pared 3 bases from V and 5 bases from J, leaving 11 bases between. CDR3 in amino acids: CASSEQGLDQPQHF. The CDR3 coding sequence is TGTGCCAGCAGTGAGCAGGGGCTCGATCAGCCCCAGCATTTT.

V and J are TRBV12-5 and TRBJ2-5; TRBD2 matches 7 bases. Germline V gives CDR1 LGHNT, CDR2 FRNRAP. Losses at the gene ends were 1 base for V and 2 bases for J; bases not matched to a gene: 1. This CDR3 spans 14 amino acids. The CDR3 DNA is TGTGCTAGTGGTTTGGCGGGGGGACAAGAGACCCAGTACTTC. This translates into CASGLAGGQETQYF.

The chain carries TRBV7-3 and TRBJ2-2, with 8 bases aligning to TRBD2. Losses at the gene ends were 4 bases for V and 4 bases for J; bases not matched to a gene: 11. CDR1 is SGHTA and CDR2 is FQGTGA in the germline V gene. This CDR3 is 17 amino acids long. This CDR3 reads CASSYVAGTAGTGELFF. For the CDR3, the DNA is TGTGCCAGCAGCTATGTAGCGGGGACCGCGGGCACCGGGGAGCTGTTTTTT.

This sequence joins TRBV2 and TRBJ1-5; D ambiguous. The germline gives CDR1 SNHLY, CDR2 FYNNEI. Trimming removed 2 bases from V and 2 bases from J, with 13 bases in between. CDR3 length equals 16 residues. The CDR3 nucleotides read TGTGCCAGCAGTGAATTAGGTACGGTAGGCAATCAGCCCCAGCATTTT. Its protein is CASSELGTVGNQPQHF.

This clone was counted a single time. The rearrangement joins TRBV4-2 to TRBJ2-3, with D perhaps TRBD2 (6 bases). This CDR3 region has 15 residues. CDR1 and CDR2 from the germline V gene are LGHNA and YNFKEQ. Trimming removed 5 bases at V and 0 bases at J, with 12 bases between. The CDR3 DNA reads TGTGCCAGCAGCTTAACCGGGACTAGCACAGATACGCAGTATTTT. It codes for CASSLTGTSTDTQYF.

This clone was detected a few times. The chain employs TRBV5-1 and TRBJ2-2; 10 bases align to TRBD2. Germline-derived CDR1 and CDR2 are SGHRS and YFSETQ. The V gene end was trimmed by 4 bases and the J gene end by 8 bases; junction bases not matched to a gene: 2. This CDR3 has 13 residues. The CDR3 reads CASSTGLAGELFF. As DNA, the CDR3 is TGCGCCAGCAGCACGGGACTAGCGGGGGAGCTGTTTTTT.

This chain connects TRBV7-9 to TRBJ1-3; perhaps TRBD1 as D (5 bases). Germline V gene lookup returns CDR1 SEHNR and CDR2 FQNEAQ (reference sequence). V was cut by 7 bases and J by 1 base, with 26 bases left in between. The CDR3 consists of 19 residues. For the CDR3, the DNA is TGTGCCAGCACCAGGGAAAACCCGGGACCGAGAGGATCTGGAAACACCATATATTTT. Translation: CASTRENPGPRGSGNTIYF.

The CDR3 sequence: CASSLVSSGGQNEQFF. The DNA for the CDR3 is TGTGCCAGCAGCTTAGTGTCTAGCGGGGGGCAGAATGAGCAGTTCTTC. J is TRBJ2-1 and V is TRBV7-2; TRBD2 agrees at 11 bases. The V and J ends lost 1 base and 7 bases, in that order; junction bases with no gene match: 6. CDR3 length: 16 amino acids. Germline V gene lookup returns CDR1 SGHTA and CDR2 FQGNSA.

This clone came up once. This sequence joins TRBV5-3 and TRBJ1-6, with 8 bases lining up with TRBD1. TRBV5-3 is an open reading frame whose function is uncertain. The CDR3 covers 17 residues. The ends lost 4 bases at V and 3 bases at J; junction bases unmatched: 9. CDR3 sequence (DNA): TGTGCCAGAAGCCGAACCGAGGACAGGGTCTATAATTCACCCCTCCACTTT. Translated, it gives CARSRTEDRVYNSPLHF.

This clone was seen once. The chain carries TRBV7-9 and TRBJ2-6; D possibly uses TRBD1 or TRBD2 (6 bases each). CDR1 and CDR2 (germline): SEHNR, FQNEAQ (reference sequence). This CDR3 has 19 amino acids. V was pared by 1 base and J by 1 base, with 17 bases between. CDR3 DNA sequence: TGTGCCAGCAGCTTAGTTTCGGGGGCCCGGGGGTCTGGGGCCAACGTCCTGACTTTC. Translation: CASSLVSGARGSGANVLTF.

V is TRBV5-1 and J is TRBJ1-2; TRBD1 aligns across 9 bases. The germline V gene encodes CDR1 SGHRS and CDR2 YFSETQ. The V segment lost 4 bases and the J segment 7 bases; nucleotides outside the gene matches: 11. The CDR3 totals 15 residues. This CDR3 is CASSVTGQGGSGYTF. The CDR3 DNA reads TGCGCCAGCAGCGTAACGGGACAGGGAGGCTCTGGCTACACCTTC.

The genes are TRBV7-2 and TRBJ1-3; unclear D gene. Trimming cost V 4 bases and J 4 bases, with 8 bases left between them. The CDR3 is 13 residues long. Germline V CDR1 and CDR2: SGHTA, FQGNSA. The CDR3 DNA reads TGTGCCAGCAGCTCTTTCGAAGGAAACACCATATATTTT. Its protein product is CASSSFEGNTIYF.

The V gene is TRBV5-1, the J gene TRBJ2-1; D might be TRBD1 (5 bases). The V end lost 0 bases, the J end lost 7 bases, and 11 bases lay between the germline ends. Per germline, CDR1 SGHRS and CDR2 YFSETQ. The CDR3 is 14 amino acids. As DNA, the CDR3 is TGCGCCAGCAGCTTGGAAAGGGGTAGTAATGAGCAGTTCTTC. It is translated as CASSLERGSNEQFF.

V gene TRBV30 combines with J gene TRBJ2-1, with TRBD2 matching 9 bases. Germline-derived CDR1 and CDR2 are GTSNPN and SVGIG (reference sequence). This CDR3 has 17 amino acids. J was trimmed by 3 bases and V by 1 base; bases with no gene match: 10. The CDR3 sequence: CAWSETNLAGFYNEQFF. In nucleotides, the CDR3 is TGTGCCTGGAGTGAAACGAATCTAGCGGGATTCTACAATGAGCAGTTCTTC.

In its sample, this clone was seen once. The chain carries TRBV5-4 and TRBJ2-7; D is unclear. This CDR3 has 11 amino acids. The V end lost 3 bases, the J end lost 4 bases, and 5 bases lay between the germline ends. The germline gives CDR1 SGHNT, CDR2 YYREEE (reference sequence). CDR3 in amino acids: CASSSQYEQYF. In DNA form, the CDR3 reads TGTGCCAGCAGCTCCCAATACGAGCAGTACTTC.

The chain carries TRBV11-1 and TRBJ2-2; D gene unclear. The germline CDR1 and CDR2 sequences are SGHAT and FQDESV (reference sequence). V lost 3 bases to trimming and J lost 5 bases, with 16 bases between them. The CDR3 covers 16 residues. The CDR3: CASSFFAGSMTGELFF. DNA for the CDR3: TGTGCCAGCAGCTTTTTCGCCGGATCGATGACCGGGGAGCTGTTTTTT.

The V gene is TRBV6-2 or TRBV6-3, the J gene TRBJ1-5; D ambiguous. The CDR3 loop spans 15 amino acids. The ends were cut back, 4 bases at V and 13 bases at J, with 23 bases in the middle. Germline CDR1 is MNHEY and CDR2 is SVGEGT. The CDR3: CASSWSVRSTSWQHF. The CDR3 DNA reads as TGTGCCAGCAGTTGGTCGGTGCGGTCTACCAGTTGGCAGCATTTT.

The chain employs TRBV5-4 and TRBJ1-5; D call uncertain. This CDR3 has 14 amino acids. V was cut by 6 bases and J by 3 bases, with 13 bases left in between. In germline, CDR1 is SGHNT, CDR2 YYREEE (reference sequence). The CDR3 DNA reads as TGTGCCAGCAAGGTAGCAGCGTACAATCAGCCCCAGCATTTT. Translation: CASKVAAYNQPQHF.

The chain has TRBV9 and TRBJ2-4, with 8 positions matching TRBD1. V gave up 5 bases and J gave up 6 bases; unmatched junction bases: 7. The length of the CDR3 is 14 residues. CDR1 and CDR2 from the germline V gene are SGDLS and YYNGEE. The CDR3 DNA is TGTGCCAGCAGTTCTTCAGGGGGCCGAAACATTCAGTACTTC. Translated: CASSSSGGRNIQYF.

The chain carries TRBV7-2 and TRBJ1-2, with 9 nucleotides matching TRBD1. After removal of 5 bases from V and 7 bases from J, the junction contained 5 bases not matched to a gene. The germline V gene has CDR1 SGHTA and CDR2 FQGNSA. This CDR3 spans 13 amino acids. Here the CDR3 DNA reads TGTGCCAGCAGCCGGGACAGGGCGGTTGGCTACACCTTC. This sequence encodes CASSRDRAVGYTF. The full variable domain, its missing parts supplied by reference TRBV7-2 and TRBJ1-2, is GAGVSQSPSNKVTEKGKDVELRCDPISGHTALYWYRQSLGQGLEFLIYFQGNSAPDKSGLPSDRFSAERTGGSVSTLTIQRTQQEDSAVYLCASSRDRAVGYTFGSGTRLTVV.

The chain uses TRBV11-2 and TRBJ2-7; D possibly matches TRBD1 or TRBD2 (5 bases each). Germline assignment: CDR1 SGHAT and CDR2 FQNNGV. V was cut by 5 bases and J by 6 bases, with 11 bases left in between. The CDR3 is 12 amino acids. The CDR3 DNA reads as TGTGCCAGCAGCAGAGAGGGGCTCGAGCAGTACTTC. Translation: CASSREGLEQYF. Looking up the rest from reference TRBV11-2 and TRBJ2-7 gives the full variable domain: EAGVAQSPRYKIIEKRQSVAFWCNPISGHATLYWYQQILGQGPKLLIQFQNNGVVDDSQLPKDRFSAERLKGVDSTLKIQPAKLEDSAVYLCASSREGLEQYFGPGTRLTVT.

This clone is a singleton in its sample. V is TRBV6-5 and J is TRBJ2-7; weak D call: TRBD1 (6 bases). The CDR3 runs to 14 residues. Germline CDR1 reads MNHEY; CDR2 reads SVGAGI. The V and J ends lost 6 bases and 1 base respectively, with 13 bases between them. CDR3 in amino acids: CASSPGVASYEQYF. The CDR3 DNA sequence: TGTGCCAGCAGCCCAGGGGTAGCGTCCTACGAGCAGTACTTC.

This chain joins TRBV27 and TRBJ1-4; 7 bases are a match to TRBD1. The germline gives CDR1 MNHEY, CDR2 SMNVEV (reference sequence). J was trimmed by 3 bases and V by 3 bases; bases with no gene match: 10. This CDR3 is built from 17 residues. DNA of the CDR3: TGTGCCAGCAGTTTGACCCGACAGGGAGAGGCTAATGAAAAACTGTTTTTT. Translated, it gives CASSLTRQGEANEKLFF. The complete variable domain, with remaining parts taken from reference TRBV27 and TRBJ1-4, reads EAQVTQNPRYLITVTGKKLTVTCSQNMNHEYMSWYRQDPGLGLRQIYYSMNVEVTDKGDVPEGYKVSRKEKRNFPLILESPSPNQTSLYFCASSLTRQGEANEKLFFGSGTQLSVL.

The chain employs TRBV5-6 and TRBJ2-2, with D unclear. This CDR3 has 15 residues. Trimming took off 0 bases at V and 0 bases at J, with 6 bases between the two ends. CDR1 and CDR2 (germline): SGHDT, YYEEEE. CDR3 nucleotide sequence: TGTGCCAGCAGCTTGGCGGCGGCGAACACCGGGGAGCTGTTTTTT. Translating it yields CASSLAAANTGELFF.

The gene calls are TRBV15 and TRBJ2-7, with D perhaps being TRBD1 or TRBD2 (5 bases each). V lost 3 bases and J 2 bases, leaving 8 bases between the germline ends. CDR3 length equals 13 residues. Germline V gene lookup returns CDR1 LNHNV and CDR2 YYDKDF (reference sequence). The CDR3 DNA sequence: TGTGCCACCAGCAGGGGGGTTCCCTACGAGCAGTACTTC. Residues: CATSRGVPYEQYF. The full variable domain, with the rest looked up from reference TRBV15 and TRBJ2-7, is DAMVIQNPRYQVTQFGKPVTLSCSQTLNHNVMYWYQQKSSQAPKLLFHYYDKDFNNEADTPDNFQSRRPNTSFCFLDIRSPGLGDTAMYLCATSRGVPYEQYFGPGTRLTVT.

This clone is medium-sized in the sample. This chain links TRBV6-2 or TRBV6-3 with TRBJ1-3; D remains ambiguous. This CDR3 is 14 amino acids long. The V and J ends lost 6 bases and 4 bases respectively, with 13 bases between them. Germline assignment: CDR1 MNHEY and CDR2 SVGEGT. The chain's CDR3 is CASSNTRLGNTIYF. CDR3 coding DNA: TGTGCCAGCAGCAACACCCGCTTGGGAAACACCATATATTTT.

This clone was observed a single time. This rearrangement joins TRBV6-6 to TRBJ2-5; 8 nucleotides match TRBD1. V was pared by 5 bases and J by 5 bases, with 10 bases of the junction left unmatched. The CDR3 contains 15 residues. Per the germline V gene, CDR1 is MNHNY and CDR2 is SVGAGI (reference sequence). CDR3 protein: CASSIGQGWMETQYF. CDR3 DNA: TGTGCCAGCAGTATTGGACAGGGCTGGATGGAGACCCAGTACTTC.

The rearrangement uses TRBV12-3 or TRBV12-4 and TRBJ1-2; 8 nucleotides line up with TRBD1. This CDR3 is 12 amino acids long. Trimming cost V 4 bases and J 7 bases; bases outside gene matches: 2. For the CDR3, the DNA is TGTGCCAGCAGTTGGACAGGGATTGGCTACACCTTC. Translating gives CASSWTGIGYTF.

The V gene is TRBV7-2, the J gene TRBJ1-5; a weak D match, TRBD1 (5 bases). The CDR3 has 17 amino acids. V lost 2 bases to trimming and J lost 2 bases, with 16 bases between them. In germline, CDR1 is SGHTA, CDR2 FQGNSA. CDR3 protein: CASSLFWQGRGNQPQHF. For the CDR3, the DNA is TGTGCCAGCAGCTTATTTTGGCAGGGACGAGGCAATCAGCCCCAGCATTTT.